This T cell receptor beta chain was recorded in a study of shared clonotypes between healthy human individuals. General study results and limits: In general, naive subsets displayed greater estimated richness than memory subsets did. Clonotype sharing among donors, it was expected, would be affected by sequencing depth. Despite large depth, sorted-subset datasets appeared incompletely sequenced.

Deletions cut 2 bases from V and 2 bases from J, with 8 bases between. The CDR3 has 14 residues. CDR1 is PRHDT, CDR2 FYEKMQ, per germline (reference sequence). The material for each subset, its genomic DNA, was split evenly across several immunoSEQ plates. Profiled with immunoSEQ multiplex PCR; TCRdb holds only in-frame clones, not every one. The profile shows some 2 million clones, about 95% of them singletons. With regard to this clone: The antigen is not known.

CD8 cells regarded as naive lacked CD45RO, were positively chosen for CCR7, and omitted terminally differentiated effector memory CD45RA+ cells. Sequenced input: naive CD8+ T cells sorted from blood. J is TRBJ2-3 and V is TRBV13; the D is unclear. The receptor comes from a man aged 18 to 30 in good health. CDR3 sequence: CASSLPSATDTQYF. CDR3 bases: TGTGCCAGCAGCTTACCCTCGGCCACAGATACGCAGTATTTT.